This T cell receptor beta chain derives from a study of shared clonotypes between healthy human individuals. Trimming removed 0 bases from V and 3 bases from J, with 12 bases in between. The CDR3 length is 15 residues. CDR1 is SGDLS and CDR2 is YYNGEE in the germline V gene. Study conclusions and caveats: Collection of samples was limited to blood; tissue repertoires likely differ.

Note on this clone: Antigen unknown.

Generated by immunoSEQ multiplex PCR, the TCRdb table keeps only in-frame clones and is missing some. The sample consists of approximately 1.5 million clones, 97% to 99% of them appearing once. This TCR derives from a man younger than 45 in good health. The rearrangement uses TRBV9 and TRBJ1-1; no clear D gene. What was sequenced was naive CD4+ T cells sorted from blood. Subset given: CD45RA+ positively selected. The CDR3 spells CASSVVGLPDTEAFF. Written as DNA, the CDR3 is TGTGCCAGCAGCGTAGTAGGACTTCCGGACACTGAAGCTTTCTTT.